One sample yielded the 24 T cell receptor beta chains listed below, sequenced in a study of T cell changes during pregnancy in multiple sclerosis. TCRdb keeps only in-frame clones here, not all; method: immunoSEQ multiplex PCR. The sample includes tens of thousands of clones, roughly 89% of them seen just once. The material was peripheral blood, obtained after pregnancy. Receptor source: a female donor in good health, enrolled as a control in a pregnancy study.

V is TRBV6-5 and J is TRBJ2-7; no clear D. Germline CDR1 MNHEY, CDR2 SVGAGI. Trimming left V 0 bases short and J 0 bases short, with 9 bases between. The CDR3 runs to 15 residues. In DNA, the CDR3 is TGTGCCAGCAGTTACTCCTACCAGGCCTCCTACGAGCAGTACTTC. Protein sequence: CASSYSYQASYEQYF.

This chain links TRBV4-1 with TRBJ2-5; TRBD2 matches 10 bases. Germline CDR1 reads MGHRA; CDR2 reads YSYEKL. J gave up 1 base and V 2 bases, and 1 base lay outside the gene matches. The CDR3 covers 15 residues. The CDR3 DNA is TGCGCCAGCAGCCAATTAGCGGGGGGCCAAGAGACCCAGTACTTC. Translation gives CASSQLAGGQETQYF.

The chain has TRBV6-4 and TRBJ2-2; a weak D match, TRBD2 (5 bases). CDR3 length: 14 amino acids. V was pared by 3 bases and J by 3 bases, with 8 bases between. CDR1 is MRHNA and CDR2 is SNTAGT in the germline V gene. DNA of the CDR3: TGTGCCAGCAGTGAGGGAGCATACACCGGGGAGCTGTTTTTT. It translates to CASSEGAYTGELFF.

The rearrangement joins TRBV6-5 to TRBJ1-1; TRBD1 matches 8 bases. Germline-derived CDR1 and CDR2 are MNHEY and SVGAGI. The CDR3 has 14 amino acids. V lost 6 bases, J lost 3 bases, and 6 bases stayed unmatched. The CDR3, as DNA: TGTGCCAGCAGAGAGGACAGGGCGGACACTGAAGCTTTCTTT. Amino acids: CASREDRADTEAFF.

This chain links TRBV27 with TRBJ1-6, with D maybe TRBD1 (5 bases). V lost 8 bases and J 8 bases, leaving 22 bases between the germline ends. This CDR3 spans 16 amino acids. Germline CDR1 is MNHEY and CDR2 is SMNVEV (reference sequence). For the CDR3, the DNA is TGTGCCAGCGGACCGCCCAGGGTCCGCTTTGATTCACCCCTCCACTTT. It yields the protein CASGPPRVRFDSPLHF.

The chain's CDR3 is CASSSLASTDTQYF. CDR3 nucleotide sequence: TGTGCCAGTAGCTCCCTAGCTAGCACAGATACGCAGTATTTT. The gene calls are TRBV19 and TRBJ2-3, with a possible D match to TRBD2 (5 bases). Germline loops: CDR1 LNHDA, CDR2 SQIVND (reference sequence). The CDR3 covers 14 residues. The V end was cut by 6 bases, the J end by 0 bases, with 10 bases between.

This chain joins TRBV19 and TRBJ2-3, with 9 bases lining up with TRBD1. V gave up 3 bases and J gave up 6 bases; unmatched junction bases: 4. Germline V gives CDR1 LNHDA, CDR2 SQIVND (reference sequence). There are 14 residues in the CDR3. The CDR3 loop is CASSMTGGDDTQYF. The CDR3 DNA is TGTGCCAGTAGTATGACAGGGGGTGACGATACGCAGTATTTT.

For this clone: The conserved closing phenylalanine or tryptophan is absent in this CDR3, likely reflecting a read error. The chain employs TRBV4-1 and TRBJ1-6, with 10 bases aligning to TRBD1. The germline V gene encodes CDR1 MGHRA and CDR2 YSYEKL. V gave up 3 bases and J gave up 10 bases; unmatched junction bases: 9. The CDR3 is made up of 16 amino acids. CDR3: CASSHQPGTGVSPLHL. The CDR3 DNA follows: TGCGCCAGCAGCCATCAACCTGGGACAGGGGTCTCACCCCTCCACCTT.

This clone was counted a few times. The chain joins TRBV28 to TRBJ1-5, with TRBD1 as a possible D gene (5 bases). CDR1 MDHEN and CDR2 SYDVKM come from the germline V gene. V gave up 8 bases and J gave up 2 bases, with 10 bases separating them. This CDR3 spans 13 amino acids. The CDR3 loop reads CASQFRGNQPQHF. The CDR3 coding sequence is TGTGCCAGCCAATTCAGGGGCAATCAGCCCCAGCATTTT. Full variable domain (remainder filled in from reference TRBV28 and TRBJ1-5): DVKVTQSSRYLVKRTGEKVFLECVQDMDHENMFWYRQDPGLGLRLIYFSYDVKMKEKGDIPEGYSVSREKKERFSLILESASTNQTSMYLCASQFRGNQPQHFGDGTRLSIL.

This chain links TRBV7-3 with TRBJ2-3; 11 bases agree with TRBD2. The CDR3 contains 17 residues. Germline trimming cut 5 bases from V and 1 base from J; bases unmatched to any gene: 8. Germline V gene lookup returns CDR1 SGHTA and CDR2 FQGTGA. CDR3 sequence: CASSALAGGPGTDTQYF. The DNA of the CDR3 is TGTGCCAGCAGCGCCTTAGCGGGGGGGCCCGGCACAGATACGCAGTATTTT.

The V call is TRBV7-8, the J call TRBJ2-6; perhaps TRBD1 as D (6 bases). Trimming left V 5 bases short and J 1 base short, with 6 bases between. The CDR3 runs to 14 residues. Germline V gene data show CDR1 as SGHVS and CDR2 as FQNEAQ. The CDR3: CASSQGSGANVLTF. CDR3 DNA sequence: TGTGCCAGCAGCCAGGGGTCTGGGGCCAACGTCCTGACTTTC.

The gene calls are TRBV7-2 and TRBJ1-3, with 7 positions matching TRBD1. In germline, CDR1 is SGHTA, CDR2 FQGNSA. The CDR3 is 15 amino acids. The V and J ends lost 5 bases and 1 base, in that order; junction bases with no gene match: 5. The CDR3 DNA reads as TGTGCCAGCAGCCCGACAGGGACTTCTGGAAACACCATATATTTT. It translates to CASSPTGTSGNTIYF.

This clone has only one observation. The rearrangement links TRBV7-2 to TRBJ2-3; D is perhaps TRBD2 (5 bases). The germline V gene encodes CDR1 SGHTA and CDR2 FQGNSA. The CDR3 loop spans 15 amino acids. Deletions cut 7 bases from V and 1 base from J, with 15 bases between. CDR3 DNA sequence: TGTGCCAGCACCTCCGGGGAGCTCCGCACAGATACGCAGTATTTT. Translating gives CASTSGELRTDTQYF.

This chain links TRBV29-1 with TRBJ1-1; TRBD1 agrees at 9 bases. The CDR3 extends over 14 amino acids. The V and J ends lost 6 bases and 5 bases, in that order; junction bases with no gene match: 10. CDR1 is SQVTM, CDR2 ANQGSEA, per germline. The CDR3: CSVNPTGGITEAFF. CDR3 nucleotides: TGCAGCGTGAATCCGACAGGGGGGATAACTGAAGCTTTCTTT.

The CDR3 loop reads CASSLIVLAEQYF. The CDR3 nucleotides read TGTGCCAGCAGCTTAATAGTTCTAGCGGAGCAGTACTTC. The rearrangement uses TRBV7-3 and TRBJ2-7, with D maybe TRBD2 (6 bases). The CDR3 runs 13 residues. Germline values: CDR1 SGHTA, CDR2 FQGTGA. V was shortened by 1 base and J by 7 bases, with 11 bases between the two germline ends.

The chain combines TRBV27 with TRBJ1-6; possible D gene TRBD1, 6 bases. V gave up 6 bases and J gave up 8 bases, with 14 bases separating them. The CDR3 is 14 amino acids. Germline loops: CDR1 MNHEY, CDR2 SMNVEV (reference sequence). The chain's CDR3 is CASRVGGNDSPLHF. CDR3 in DNA: TGTGCCAGCAGAGTAGGGGGTAACGATTCACCCCTCCACTTT.

This chain's CDR3 is CAISESTSEASGEWSTDTQYF. CDR3 bases: TGTGCCATCAGTGAGTCGACATCGGAGGCTAGCGGGGAGTGGAGCACAGATACGCAGTATTTT. The J gene is TRBJ2-3, the V gene TRBV10-3; 9 nucleotides line up with TRBD2. Germline-derived CDR1 and CDR2 are ENHRY and SYGVKD. This CDR3 is 21 amino acids long. V shed 0 bases, J shed 0 bases, and the junction held 16 bases outside the gene matches.

In DNA form, the CDR3 reads TGTGCCAGCCACAGGGGCGGCGAAAAACTGTTTTTT. Amino acid sequence: CASHRGGEKLFF. The rearrangement uses TRBV7-9 and TRBJ1-4; 7 nucleotides line up with TRBD1. CDR1 SEHNR and CDR2 FQNEAQ come from the germline V gene (reference sequence). V lost 8 bases to trimming and J lost 8 bases; unmatched junction nucleotides: 5. CDR3 size: 12 residues.

CDR3 sequence reads: CASSQKGTGIYEQYF. CDR3 bases: TGCGCCAGCAGTCAAAAGGGGACAGGGATTTACGAGCAGTACTTC. V and J are TRBV4-1 and TRBJ2-7, with 9 bases lining up with TRBD1. Germline CDR1 MGHRA, CDR2 YSYEKL. The J segment lost 4 bases and the V segment lost 6 bases, leaving 10 bases of the junction unmatched. The CDR3 runs 15 residues.

The V and J genes are TRBV6-4 and TRBJ2-3; TRBD2 agrees at 11 bases. CDR3 size: 15 residues. The junction had 4 bases not matched to a gene; V was cut back by 5 bases and J by 3 bases. CDR1 and CDR2 from the germline V gene are MRHNA and SNTAGT. The CDR3 region is CASSSTSGGTDTQYF. CDR3 DNA sequence: TGTGCCAGCAGTAGCACTAGCGGGGGAACAGATACGCAGTATTTT.

The J gene is TRBJ1-1, the V gene TRBV6-5, with D possibly TRBD1 on 6 matching bases. The CDR3 runs 13 residues. Germline CDR1 is MNHEY and CDR2 is SVGAGI. With 6 bases removed from V and 8 bases from J, the gap between germline ends came to 16 bases. The CDR3 reads CASRVGARGEAFF. CDR3 nucleotides: TGTGCCAGCAGGGTGGGGGCCCGCGGGGAAGCTTTCTTT.

J is TRBJ2-3 and V is TRBV28, with D uncertain. Germline V gene lookup returns CDR1 MDHEN and CDR2 SYDVKM. This CDR3 spans 13 amino acids. Between the trimmed V and J ends, which lost 5 bases and 2 bases, there was a span of 8 bases. CDR3 loop: CASSKTPTDTQYF. The CDR3 bases are TGTGCCAGCAGTAAGACACCCACAGATACGCAGTATTTT.

The rearrangement joins TRBV4-3 to TRBJ2-1, with D possibly TRBD2 on 5 matching bases. The CDR3 totals 15 residues. Germline CDR1 LGHNA, CDR2 YSLEER. V was pared by 0 bases and J by 8 bases, with 14 bases between. CDR3 residues: CASSQDQRASYEQFF. The CDR3 DNA reads TGCGCCAGCAGCCAAGATCAACGGGCTAGCTATGAGCAGTTCTTC.

The chain recombines TRBV6-1 with TRBJ1-6; D is ambiguous. V was trimmed by 0 bases and J by 8 bases, leaving 11 bases between them. Germline V gene sequence: CDR1 MNHNS, CDR2 SASEGT. The CDR3 extends over 15 amino acids. The CDR3 DNA sequence: TGTGCCAGCAGTGAAGCGTCGGAGAATTATTCACCCCTCCACTTT. Encoded protein: CASSEASENYSPLHF.